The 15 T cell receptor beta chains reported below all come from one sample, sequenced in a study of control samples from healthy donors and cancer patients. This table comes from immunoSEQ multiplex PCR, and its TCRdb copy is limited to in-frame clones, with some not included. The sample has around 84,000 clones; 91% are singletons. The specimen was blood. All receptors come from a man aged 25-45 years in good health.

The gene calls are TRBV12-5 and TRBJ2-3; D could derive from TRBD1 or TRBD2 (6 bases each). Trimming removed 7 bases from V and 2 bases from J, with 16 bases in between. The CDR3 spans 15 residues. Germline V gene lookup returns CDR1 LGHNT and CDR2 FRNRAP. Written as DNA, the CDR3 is TGTGCTAGTGCAGAGGGGGGCGGACTCACAGATACGCAGTATTTT. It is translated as CASAEGGGLTDTQYF.

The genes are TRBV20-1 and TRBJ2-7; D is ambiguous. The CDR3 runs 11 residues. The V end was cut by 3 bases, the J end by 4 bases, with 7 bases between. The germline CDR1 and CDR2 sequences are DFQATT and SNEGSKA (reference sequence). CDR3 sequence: CSASFPYEQYF. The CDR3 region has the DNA TGCAGTGCTAGCTTCCCATACGAGCAGTACTTC.

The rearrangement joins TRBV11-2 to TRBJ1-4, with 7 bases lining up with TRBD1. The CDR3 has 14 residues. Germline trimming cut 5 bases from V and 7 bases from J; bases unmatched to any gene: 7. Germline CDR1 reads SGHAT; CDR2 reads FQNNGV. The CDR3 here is CASSPDRVGEKLFF. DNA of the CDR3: TGTGCCAGCAGCCCTGACAGGGTCGGTGAAAAACTGTTTTTT. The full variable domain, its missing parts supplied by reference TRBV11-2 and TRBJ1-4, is EAGVAQSPRYKIIEKRQSVAFWCNPISGHATLYWYQQILGQGPKLLIQFQNNGVVDDSQLPKDRFSAERLKGVDSTLKIQPAKLEDSAVYLCASSPDRVGEKLFFGSGTQLSVL.

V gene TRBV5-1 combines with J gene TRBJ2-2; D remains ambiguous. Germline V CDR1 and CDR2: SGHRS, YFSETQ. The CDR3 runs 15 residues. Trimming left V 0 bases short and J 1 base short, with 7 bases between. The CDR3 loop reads CASSLDGLNTGELFF. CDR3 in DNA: TGCGCCAGCAGCTTGGACGGATTGAACACCGGGGAGCTGTTTTTT.

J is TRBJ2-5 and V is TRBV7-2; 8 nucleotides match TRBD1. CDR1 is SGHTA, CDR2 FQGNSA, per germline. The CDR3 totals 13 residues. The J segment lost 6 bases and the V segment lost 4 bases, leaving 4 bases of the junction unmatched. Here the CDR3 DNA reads TGTGCCAGCAGCTCAGGACAGGGCCAGACCCAGTACTTC. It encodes CASSSGQGQTQYF.

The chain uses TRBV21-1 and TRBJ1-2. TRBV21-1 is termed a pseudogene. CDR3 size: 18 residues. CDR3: CASSKGGAGVNLNYGYTF. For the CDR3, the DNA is TGTGCCAGCAGCAAAGGGGGGGCAGGGGTGAACTTAAACTATGGCTACACCTTC.

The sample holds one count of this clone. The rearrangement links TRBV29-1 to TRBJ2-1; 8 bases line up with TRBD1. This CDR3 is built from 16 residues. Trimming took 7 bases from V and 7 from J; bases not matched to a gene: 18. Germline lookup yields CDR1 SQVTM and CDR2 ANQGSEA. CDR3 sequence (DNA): TGCAGCGCCGACACCCCCCAAAGACAGGGGAATAATGAGCAGTTCTTC. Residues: CSADTPQRQGNNEQFF.

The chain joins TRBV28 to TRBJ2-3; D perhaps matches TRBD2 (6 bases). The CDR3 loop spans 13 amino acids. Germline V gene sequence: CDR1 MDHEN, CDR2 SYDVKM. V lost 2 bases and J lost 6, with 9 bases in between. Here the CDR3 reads CASSLGGLDTQYF. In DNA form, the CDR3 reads TGTGCCAGCAGTTTAGGGGGGTTGGATACGCAGTATTTT. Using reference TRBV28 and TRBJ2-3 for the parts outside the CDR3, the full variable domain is DVKVTQSSRYLVKRTGEKVFLECVQDMDHENMFWYRQDPGLGLRLIYFSYDVKMKEKGDIPEGYSVSREKKERFSLILESASTNQTSMYLCASSLGGLDTQYFGPGTRLTVL.

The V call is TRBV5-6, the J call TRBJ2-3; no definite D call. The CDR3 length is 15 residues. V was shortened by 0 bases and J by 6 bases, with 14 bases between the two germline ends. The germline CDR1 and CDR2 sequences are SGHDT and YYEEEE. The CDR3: CASSLVGRSGDTQYF. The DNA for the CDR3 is TGTGCCAGCAGCTTGGTAGGGCGGAGTGGGGATACGCAGTATTTT. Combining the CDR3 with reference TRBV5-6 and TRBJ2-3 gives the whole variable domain DAGVTQSPTHLIKTRGQQVTLRCSPKSGHDTVSWYQQALGQGPQFIFQYYEEEERQRGNFPDRFSGHQFPNYSSELNVNALLLGDSALYLCASSLVGRSGDTQYFGPGTRLTVL.

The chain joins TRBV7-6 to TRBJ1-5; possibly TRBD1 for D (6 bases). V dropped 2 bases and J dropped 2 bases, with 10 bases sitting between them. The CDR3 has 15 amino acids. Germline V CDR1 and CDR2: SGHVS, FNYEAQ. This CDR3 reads CASSLKSGGNQPQHF. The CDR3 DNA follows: TGTGCCAGCAGCTTAAAGTCAGGGGGCAATCAGCCCCAGCATTTT.

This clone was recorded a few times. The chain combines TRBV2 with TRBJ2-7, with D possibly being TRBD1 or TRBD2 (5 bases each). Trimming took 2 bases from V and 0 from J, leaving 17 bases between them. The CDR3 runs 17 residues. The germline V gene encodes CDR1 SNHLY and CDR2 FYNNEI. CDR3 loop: CASSEFGETASSYEQYF. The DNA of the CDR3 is TGTGCCAGCAGTGAATTTGGGGAGACAGCAAGCTCCTACGAGCAGTACTTC. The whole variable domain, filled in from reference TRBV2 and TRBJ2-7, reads EPEVTQTPSHQVTQMGQEVILRCVPISNHLYFYWYRQILGQKVEFLVSFYNNEISEKSEIFDDQFSVERPDGSNFTLKIRSTKLEDSAMYFCASSEFGETASSYEQYFGPGTRLTVT.

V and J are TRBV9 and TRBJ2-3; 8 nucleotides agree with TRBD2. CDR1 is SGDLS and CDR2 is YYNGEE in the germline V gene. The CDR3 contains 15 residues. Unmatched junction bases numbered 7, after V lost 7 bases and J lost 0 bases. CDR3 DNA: TGTGCCAGCGGTTTAGCGGGAACTAGCACAGATACGCAGTATTTT. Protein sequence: CASGLAGTSTDTQYF.

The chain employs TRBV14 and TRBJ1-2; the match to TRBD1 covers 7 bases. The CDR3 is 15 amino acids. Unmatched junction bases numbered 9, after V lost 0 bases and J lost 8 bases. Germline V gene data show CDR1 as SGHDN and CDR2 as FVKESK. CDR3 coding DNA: TGTGCCAGCAGCCAAGAGAGGGGGCGGAGGCTCGGCTACACCTTC. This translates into CASSQERGRRLGYTF.

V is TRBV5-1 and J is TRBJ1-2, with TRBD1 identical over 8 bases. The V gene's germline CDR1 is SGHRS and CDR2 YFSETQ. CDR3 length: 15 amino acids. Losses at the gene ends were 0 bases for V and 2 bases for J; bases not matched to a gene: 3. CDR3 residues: CASSLEGQENYGYTF. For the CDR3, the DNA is TGCGCCAGCAGCTTGGAGGGACAGGAGAACTATGGCTACACCTTC. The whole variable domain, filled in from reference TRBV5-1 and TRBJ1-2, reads KAGVTQTPRYLIKTRGQQVTLSCSPISGHRSVSWYQQTPGQGLQFLFEYFSETQRNKGNFPGRFSGRQFSNSRSEMNVSTLELGDSALYLCASSLEGQENYGYTFGSGTRLTVV.

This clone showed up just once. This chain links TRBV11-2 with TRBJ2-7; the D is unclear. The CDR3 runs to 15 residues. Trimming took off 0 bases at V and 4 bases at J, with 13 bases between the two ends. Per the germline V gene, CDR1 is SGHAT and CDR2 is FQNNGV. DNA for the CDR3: TGTGCCAGCAGCTTAGACTCTCCAGGATTTTACGAGCAGTACTTC. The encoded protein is CASSLDSPGFYEQYF.